The present T cell receptor (beta chain) was sequenced within a study of T cells in tuberculosis (dated by TCRdb to the late 2010s). Study-level background: The study combined CD1B tetramers and high-throughput TCR immunosequencing to characterize T cells specific for the mycobacterial lipid antigen glucose monomycolate (GMM).

TCR-alpha and TCR-beta chains were sequenced unpaired, so chain pairing information was not available. The immunoSEQ multiplex PCR assay was used to generate TCR libraries, with TCR-beta and/or TCR-alpha/delta assays applied to each sample. Amplified TCR libraries were sequenced on the Illumina high-throughput platform. In the original analysis: Clustering and dimensionality reduction relied on pairwise TCRdist distances among GMM-specific receptors from T cells that were either sorted ex vivo or expanded in vitro. Sequence motifs defined by gene usage and CDR3 content were checked for enrichment by comparing tetramer-positive and tetramer-negative populations. Held by TCRdb, this immuneACCESS table contains in-frame sequences only and omits some clones. Under half of the omission traces to an unresolved V gene where checked; the cause of the rest is unknown. That table is the source of V, J and clone size, and D and trimming were worked out from the DNA. This sample gives tens of thousands of clones in total; approximately 90% of them show up just once. The top ten hold under 2.5% of the sample.

Broader findings and caveats from the paper: T cells that bind the CD1B-GMM tetramer with low affinity may not have been captured by the stringent sort gate.

In regard to this clone: One base away there is no much larger clone; base qualities are not given.

PBMC were thawed, rested overnight, stained with GMM-loaded CD1B tetramer, a Live/Dead dye and anti-CD3, and then sorted on a FACS Aria II. The CD1B tetramers were loaded with C32 glucose monomycolate that had been purified from Rhodococcus equi. PBMC used for tetramer sorting had been depleted of CD14-expressing monocytes for a separate study before cryopreservation. From each donor, some 100,000 tetramer-negative cells were also sorted and analyzed side by side with the tetramer-positive cells. Antigen-specific T cells were sorted from a few healthy South African adults using GMM-loaded CD1B tetramers. The sequence was obtained from an adult woman with latent tuberculosis. Sequencing input: CD1b-GMM tetramer-negative cells sorted from PBMCs. What the cell subset or site label conveys for this sample: T cells not binding CD1B-GMM tetramer, sorted from same donor.

The CDR3 has the sequence CASGRGDREQYF. The nucleotides read TGTGCCAGCGGGCGGGGGGACCGCGAGCAGTACTTC. The V gene is TRBV19 and the J gene is TRBJ2-7, and TRBD2 aligns with 8 junction nucleotides. V is pruned by 9 bases and J by 6 bases, leaving 7 bases of the junction without a gene match. The CDR3 sequence holds 12 residues, the cysteine and phenylalanine included. Solely the CDR3 DNA is kept, with 36 bases framed from the first base. Via the germline V gene (reference sequence), CDR1 is LNHDA and CDR2 SQIVND.